This T cell receptor (beta chain) was recovered during a study of cytomegalovirus exposure and HLA in healthy donors. Study observations and caveats: A later analysis appeared to link common viral pathogens to several of the most significant clusters.

In the case of this clone: Antigen specificity is unknown.

V was trimmed by 4 bases and J by 6 bases, leaving 21 bases between them. The V gene's germline CDR1 is LGHNA and CDR2 YSLEER. This CDR3 is built from 17 residues. The PCR contained 60 Vbeta and 13 Jbeta primers. Sequenced by immunoSEQ multiplex PCR; TCRdb stores in-frame clones only, minus some. The sample carries around 130,000 clones, roughly 82% recorded once. The origin of this receptor is a boy between 10 and 17 years old in good health and CMV-seronegative. The rearrangement joins TRBV4-3 to TRBJ1-4; the D is unclear. Material for sequencing was PBMCs. The CDR3 loop is CASSRFYAAARDEKLFF. The DNA for the CDR3 is TGCGCCAGCAGCCGTTTTTACGCGGCAGCGCGGGATGAAAAACTGTTTTTT.